Each of the 9 T cell receptor beta chains below was sequenced from the same sample in a study of T cell repertoires in cytomegalovirus infection. TCRdb processed the reads anew with MiXCR; each CDR3 protein has one entry. Among around 450,000 distinct CDR3 sequences listed, 30% to 40% were seen once. The sample comprised PBMCs. The receptors come from a human donor in good health (CMV status not recorded). Some clones in this sample may be carry-over from other donors' samples.

At least ten counts were recorded for this clonotype. The chain is built from TRBV11-1 and TRBJ1-1; no definite D call. Germline V lookup: CDR1 SGHAT, CDR2 FQDESV (reference sequence). Trimming stripped 9 bases from V and 5 bases from J, with 7 bases between. This CDR3 region has 10 residues. CDR3 amino acids: CASGGTEAFF. The DNA for the CDR3 is TGTGCCAGTGGCGGAACTGAAGCTTTCTTT.

This clonotype was seen a few times. The V call is TRBV20-1, the J call TRBJ2-4, with D maybe TRBD2 (6 bases). The CDR3 totals 14 residues. The germline CDR1 and CDR2 sequences are DFQATT and SNEGSKA (reference sequence). The ends were cut back, 5 bases at V and 7 bases at J, with 18 bases in the middle. Here the CDR3 DNA reads TGCAGTGCTTACCCTTGGGCGGGGCCCAACATTCAGTACTTC. Residues: CSAYPWAGPNIQYF.

The rearrangement joins TRBV6-1 to TRBJ1-5; D gene unclear. The V end lost 1 base, the J end lost 7 bases, and 8 bases lay between the germline ends. The CDR3 length is 13 residues. Germline assignment: CDR1 MNHNS and CDR2 SASEGT. CDR3 sequence: CASSEGTRQPQHF. In nucleotides, the CDR3 is TGTGCCAGCAGTGAAGGGACTAGACAGCCCCAGCATTTT.

To note about this clonotype: The junction departs from the called germline gene at one end, perhaps through a read error. The V call is TRBV7-2, the J call TRBJ1-5, with D hard to call. CDR1 is SGHTA, CDR2 FQGNSA, per germline. The CDR3 runs to 14 residues. The CDR3 region is CASSFVGLCQPQPF. In DNA, the CDR3 is TGTGCCAGCAGCTTTGTGGGATTGTGCCAGCCCCAGCCTTTT.

This clonotype has more than one count but fewer than ten. J is TRBJ2-7 and V is TRBV7-6; weak D call: TRBD1 (5 bases). The V gene's germline CDR1 is SGHVS and CDR2 FNYEAQ. The CDR3 sequence is 15 residues long. Trimming shortened V by 1 base and J by 5 bases, and 15 bases separated the two germline ends. The CDR3 nucleotides are TGTGCCAGCAGCTTAGGAGTGGGCAGGGTTCACGAGCAGTACTTC. Translating gives CASSLGVGRVHEQYF.

The chain recombines TRBV12-3 or TRBV12-4 with TRBJ1-6; D is ambiguous. The CDR3 spans 14 residues. The V gene lost 6 bases and the J gene lost 9 bases, with 15 bases spanning the gap. Here the CDR3 reads CASRQRGFGSPLHF. The CDR3 nucleotides read TGTGCCAGCAGGCAACGGGGTTTCGGTTCACCCCTCCACTTT.

A few counts support this clonotype. The chain has TRBV19 and TRBJ1-5, with 9 nucleotides matching TRBD1. The ends lost 5 bases at V and 1 base at J; junction bases unmatched: 3. CDR1 and CDR2 from the germline V gene are LNHDA and SQIVND (reference sequence). This CDR3 has 15 amino acids. DNA for the CDR3: TGTGCCAGTAGTTTCGACAGGGGGAGCAATCAGCCCCAGCATTTT. It is translated as CASSFDRGSNQPQHF.

J is TRBJ1-1 and V is TRBV28; TRBD1 agrees at 7 bases. The CDR3 has 12 residues. Trimming removed 9 bases from V and 1 base from J; junction bases left unmatched: 2. Germline values: CDR1 MDHEN, CDR2 SYDVKM. The CDR3 sequence is CASDRANTEAFF. The DNA for the CDR3 is TGTGCCAGTGACAGGGCGAACACTGAAGCTTTCTTT.

This clonotype was seen repeatedly, ten times or more. The junction and the germline gene differ at one end; a read error may be behind it. The DNA of the CDR3 is TGCGCCAGCAGCCTGACAGGGTATCGGGAAGCGTTCTTT. Translated, it gives CASSLTGYREAFF. This chain joins TRBV4-1 and TRBJ1-1; 7 bases agree with TRBD1. From germline, CDR1 is MGHRA and CDR2 YSYEKL. This CDR3 region has 13 residues.